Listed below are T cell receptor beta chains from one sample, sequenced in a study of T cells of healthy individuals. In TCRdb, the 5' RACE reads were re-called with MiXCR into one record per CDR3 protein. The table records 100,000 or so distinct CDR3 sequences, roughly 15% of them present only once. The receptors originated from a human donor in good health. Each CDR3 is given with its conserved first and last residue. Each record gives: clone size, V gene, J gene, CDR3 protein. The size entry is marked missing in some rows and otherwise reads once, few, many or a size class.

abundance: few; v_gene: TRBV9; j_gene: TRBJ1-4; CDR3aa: CASSAPLEGEKLFF
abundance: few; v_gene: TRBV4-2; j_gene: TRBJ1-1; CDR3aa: CASSPPRNTEAFF
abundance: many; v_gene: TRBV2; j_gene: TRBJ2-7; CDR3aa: CASREYEQYF
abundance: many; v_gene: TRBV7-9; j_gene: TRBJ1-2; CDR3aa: CASSIGTGPERF
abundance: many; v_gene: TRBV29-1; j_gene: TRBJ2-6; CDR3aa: CSVVPDRLNSGANVLTF
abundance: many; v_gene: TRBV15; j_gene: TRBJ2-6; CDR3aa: CATSINRGPGANVLTF
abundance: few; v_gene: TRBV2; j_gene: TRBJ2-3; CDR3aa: CASGGTGTDTQYF
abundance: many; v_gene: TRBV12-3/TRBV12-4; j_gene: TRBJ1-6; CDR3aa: CASSSYDREDSPLHF
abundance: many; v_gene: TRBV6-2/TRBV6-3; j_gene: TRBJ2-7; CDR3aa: CASSYTGLVTYEQYF
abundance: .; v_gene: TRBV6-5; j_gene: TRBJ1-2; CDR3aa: CASRAPAETNYGYTF
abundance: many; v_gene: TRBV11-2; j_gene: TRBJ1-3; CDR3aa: CASSLVFGPRGSGNTIYF
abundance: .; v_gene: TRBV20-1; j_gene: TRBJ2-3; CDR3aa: CSARGLLTSGARTDTQYF